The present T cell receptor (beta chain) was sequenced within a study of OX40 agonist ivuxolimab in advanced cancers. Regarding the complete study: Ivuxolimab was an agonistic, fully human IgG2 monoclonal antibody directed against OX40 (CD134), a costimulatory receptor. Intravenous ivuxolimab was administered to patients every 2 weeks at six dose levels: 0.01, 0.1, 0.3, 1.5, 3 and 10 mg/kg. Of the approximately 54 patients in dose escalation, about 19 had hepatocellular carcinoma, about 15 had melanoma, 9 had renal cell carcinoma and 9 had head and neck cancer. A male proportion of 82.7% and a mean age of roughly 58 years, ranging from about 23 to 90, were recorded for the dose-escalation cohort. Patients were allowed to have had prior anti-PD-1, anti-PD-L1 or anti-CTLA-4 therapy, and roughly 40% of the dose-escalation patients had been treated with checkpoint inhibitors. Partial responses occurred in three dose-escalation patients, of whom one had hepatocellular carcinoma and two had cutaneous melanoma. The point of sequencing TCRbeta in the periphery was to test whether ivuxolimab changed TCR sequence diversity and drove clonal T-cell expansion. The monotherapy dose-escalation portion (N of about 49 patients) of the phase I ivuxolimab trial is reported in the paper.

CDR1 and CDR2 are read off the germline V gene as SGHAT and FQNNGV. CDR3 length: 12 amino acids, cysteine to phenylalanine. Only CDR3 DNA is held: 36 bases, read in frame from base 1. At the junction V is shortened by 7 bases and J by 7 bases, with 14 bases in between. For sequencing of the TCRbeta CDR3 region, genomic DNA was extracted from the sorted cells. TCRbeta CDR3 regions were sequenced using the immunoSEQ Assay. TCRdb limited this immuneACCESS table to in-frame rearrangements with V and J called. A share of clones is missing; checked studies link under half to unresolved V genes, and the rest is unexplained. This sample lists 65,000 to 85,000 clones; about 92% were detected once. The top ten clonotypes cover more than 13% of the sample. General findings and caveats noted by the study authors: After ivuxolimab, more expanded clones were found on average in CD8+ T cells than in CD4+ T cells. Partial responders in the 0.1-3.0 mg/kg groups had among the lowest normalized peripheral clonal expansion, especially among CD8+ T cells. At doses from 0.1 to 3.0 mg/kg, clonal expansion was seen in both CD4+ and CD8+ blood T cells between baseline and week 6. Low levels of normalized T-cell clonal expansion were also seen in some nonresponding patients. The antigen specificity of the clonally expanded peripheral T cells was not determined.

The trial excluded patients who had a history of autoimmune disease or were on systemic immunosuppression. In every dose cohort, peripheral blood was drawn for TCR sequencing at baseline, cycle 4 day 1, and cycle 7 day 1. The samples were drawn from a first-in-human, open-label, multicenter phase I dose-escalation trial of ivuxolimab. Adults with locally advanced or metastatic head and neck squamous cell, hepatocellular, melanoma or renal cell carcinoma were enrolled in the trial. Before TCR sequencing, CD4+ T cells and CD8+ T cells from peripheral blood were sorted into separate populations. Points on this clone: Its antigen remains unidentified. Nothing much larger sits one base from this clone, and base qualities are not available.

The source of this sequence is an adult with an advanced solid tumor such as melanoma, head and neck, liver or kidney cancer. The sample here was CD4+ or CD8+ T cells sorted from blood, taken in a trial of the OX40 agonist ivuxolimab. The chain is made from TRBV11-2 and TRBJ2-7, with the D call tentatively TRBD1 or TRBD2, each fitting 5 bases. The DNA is TGTGCCAGCACCTTGTACTGGGGGGAGCAGTACTTC. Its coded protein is CASTLYWGEQYF.